This T cell receptor (beta chain) derives from a study of blood T cells in healthy people across ages. Study observations and caveats: TCR beta diversity, measured per million T cells, fell in a roughly linear way with age.

Germline values: CDR1 SGHNT, CDR2 YYREEE (reference sequence). Between the trimmed V and J ends, which lost 4 bases and 0 bases, there was a span of 18 bases. The CDR3 contains 17 residues. This clonotype was detected many times. The antigen is undetermined. Together with a sample-barcoded 5' primer, a J-beta primer mix was included in a second PCR lasting about 6 to 11 cycles. Tags on each cDNA molecule came from a template-switch adaptor with 12 random nucleotides. TCRdb independently ran MiXCR on the 5' RACE reads; one entry per CDR3 protein. The sample consists of some 640,000 distinct CDR3 sequences, about 28% of them appearing once.

The source material was blood. This sequence originates from an elderly woman in good health. The V call is TRBV5-4, the J call TRBJ2-3; D might be TRBD1 or TRBD2, each matching 5 bases. CDR3 nucleotide sequence: TGTGCCAGCAGCACCGGACCGGGACGGATTAGCACAGATACGCAGTATTTT. It translates to CASSTGPGRISTDTQYF. Full variable domain (outside the CDR3, taken from reference TRBV5-4 and TRBJ2-3): ETGVTQSPTHLIKTRGQQVTLRCSSQSGHNTVSWYQQALGQGPQFIFQYYREEENGRGNFPPRFSGLQFPNYSSELNVNALELDDSALYLCASSTGPGRISTDTQYFGPGTRLTVL.